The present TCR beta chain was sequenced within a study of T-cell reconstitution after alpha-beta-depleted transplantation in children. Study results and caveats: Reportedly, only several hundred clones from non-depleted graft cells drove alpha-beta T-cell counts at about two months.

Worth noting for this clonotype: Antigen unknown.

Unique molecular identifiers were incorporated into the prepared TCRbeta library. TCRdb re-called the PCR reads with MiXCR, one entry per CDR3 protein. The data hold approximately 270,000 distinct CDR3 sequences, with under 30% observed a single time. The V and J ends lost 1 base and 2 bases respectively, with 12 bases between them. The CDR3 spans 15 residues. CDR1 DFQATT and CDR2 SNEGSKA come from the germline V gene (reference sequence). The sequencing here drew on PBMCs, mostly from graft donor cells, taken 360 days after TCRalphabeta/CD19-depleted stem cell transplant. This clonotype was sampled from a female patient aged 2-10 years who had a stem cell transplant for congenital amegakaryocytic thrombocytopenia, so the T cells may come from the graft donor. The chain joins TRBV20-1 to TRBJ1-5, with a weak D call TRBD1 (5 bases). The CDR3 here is CSARGPGLGNQPQHF. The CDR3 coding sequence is TGCAGTGCTAGAGGTCCGGGACTGGGCAATCAGCCCCAGCATTTT.